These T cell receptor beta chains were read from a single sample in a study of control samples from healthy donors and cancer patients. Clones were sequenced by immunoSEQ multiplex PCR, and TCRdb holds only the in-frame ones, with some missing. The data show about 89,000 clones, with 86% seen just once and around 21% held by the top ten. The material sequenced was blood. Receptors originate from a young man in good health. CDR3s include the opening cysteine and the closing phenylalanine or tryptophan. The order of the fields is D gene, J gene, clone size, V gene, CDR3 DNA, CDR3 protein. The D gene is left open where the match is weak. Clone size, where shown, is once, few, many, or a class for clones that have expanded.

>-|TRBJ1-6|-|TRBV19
TGTGCCAGTAGTATAAGGGCGAGAGGCTCCTATAATTCACCCCTCCACTTT
CASSIRARGSYNSPLHF
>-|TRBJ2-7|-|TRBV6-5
TGTGCCAGCAGTTACTGGGCAGGGACCTCCGAGCAGTACTTC
CASSYWAGTSEQYF
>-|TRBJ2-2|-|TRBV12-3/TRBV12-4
TGTGCCAGCAGTGTTAACCGGGATCCTCTGTTTTTT
CASSVNRDPLFF
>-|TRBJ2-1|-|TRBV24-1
TGTGCCACCAGTTCTTCCGAGGGCTTCTACAATGAGCAGTTCTTC
CATSSSEGFYNEQFF
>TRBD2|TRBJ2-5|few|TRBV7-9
TGTGCCAGCAGCTGGGCTAGCGGGGGGGCAGGACAAGAGACCCAGTACTTC
CASSWASGGAGQETQYF
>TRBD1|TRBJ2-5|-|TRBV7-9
TGTGCCAGCAGCCCTGTTCCGGGACAGGGGGCGGGAGAGACCCAGTACTTC
CASSPVPGQGAGETQYF
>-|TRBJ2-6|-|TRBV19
TGTGCCACTCTAGACCCCACAGGATCATCGGGGGCCAACGTCCTGACTTTC
CATLDPTGSSGANVLTF
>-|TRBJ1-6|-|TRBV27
TGTGCCAGCAGCGGGACCGCTGGCGGGTCACCCCTCCACTTT
CASSGTAGGSPLHF
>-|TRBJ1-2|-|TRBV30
TGTGCCTGGAGTTGGAGTGGAACAGGTGGCTACACCTTC
CAWSWSGTGGYTF
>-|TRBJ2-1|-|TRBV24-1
TGCGCCCCCGAACGGGGGAGGGGGGGGCTGAATGAGCAGTTCTTC
CAPERGRGGLNEQFF
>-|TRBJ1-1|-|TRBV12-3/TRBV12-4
TGTGCCAGTAGGGGGGCTGAAGCTTTCTTT
CASRGAEAFF
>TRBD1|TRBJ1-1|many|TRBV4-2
TGTGCCAGCAGCCAAGATCTCTGGGACAGGAACACTGAAGCTTTCTTT
CASSQDLWDRNTEAFF
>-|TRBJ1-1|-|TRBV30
TGTGCCTGGAGTATGGGGGCGAACACTGAAGCTTTCTTT
CAWSMGANTEAFF
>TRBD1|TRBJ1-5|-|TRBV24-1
TGTGCCACCAGTGACCAGACAGGGGTCAATCAGCCCCAGCATTTT
CATSDQTGVNQPQHF
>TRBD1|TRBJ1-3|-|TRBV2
TGTGCCAGCAGTTATGGGACAGATGGAAACACCATATATTTT
CASSYGTDGNTIYF
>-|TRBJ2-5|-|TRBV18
TGTGCCAGCTCACCACGAAGGGAAGAGACCCAGTACTTC
CASSPRREETQYF
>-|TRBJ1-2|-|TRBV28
TGTGCCAGCAGCCCAAGTGGGCAGAGCTATGGCTACACCTTC
CASSPSGQSYGYTF
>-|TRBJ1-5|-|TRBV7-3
TGTGCCAGCAGCTTAACGGGGATGATCCCGGGGAGGGCAGATAGCAATCAGCCCCAGCATTTT
CASSLTGMIPGRADSNQPQHF
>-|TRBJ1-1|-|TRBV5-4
TGTGCCAGCAGCTTGGTCTCGGGGAACACTGAAGCTTTCTTT
CASSLVSGNTEAFF
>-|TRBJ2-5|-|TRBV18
TGTGCCAGCTCACCACTGGGGGGAGAAGAGACCCAGTACTTC
CASSPLGGEETQYF
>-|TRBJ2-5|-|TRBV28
TGTGCCAGCAGTTTAGACGGCCAGGAGACCCAGTACTTC
CASSLDGQETQYF
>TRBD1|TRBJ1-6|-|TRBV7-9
TGTGCCAGCAGCTTAGCGGGGACAGGGGGCCGGGGAAGATCACCCCTCCACTTT
CASSLAGTGGRGRSPLHF
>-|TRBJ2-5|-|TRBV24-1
TGTGCCACCAGTGGGTCTGCGGACGAGACCCAGTACTTC
CATSGSADETQYF
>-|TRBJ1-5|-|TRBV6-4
TGTGCCAGCAGTGCCGGCAGCCTGGGACCGGATCAGCCCCAGCATTTT
CASSAGSLGPDQPQHF
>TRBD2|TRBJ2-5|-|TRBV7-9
TGTGCCAGCAGCCGCGGGGGGCCGGCACAAGAGACCCAGTACTTC
CASSRGGPAQETQYF
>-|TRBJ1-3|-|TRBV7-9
TGTGCCAGCAGTCCACAGGGAAACACCATATATTTT
CASSPQGNTIYF
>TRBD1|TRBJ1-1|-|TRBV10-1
TGCGCCAGCAGTGAGTCGACAGGGTGGTCCACTGAAGCTTTCTTT
CASSESTGWSTEAFF
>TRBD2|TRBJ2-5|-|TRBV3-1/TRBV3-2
TGTGCCAGCAGCCAAGACGGCCAGCGGGGGGCACGGGAGACCCAGTACTTC
CASSQDGQRGARETQYF
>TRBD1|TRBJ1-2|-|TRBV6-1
TGTGCCAGCAGTGAACTTCAACCGGGACAGGGGGCTGGGGGCTACACCTTC
CASSELQPGQGAGGYTF
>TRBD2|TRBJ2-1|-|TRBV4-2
TGTGCCAGCAGCCAAGTTGGGACTAGCGACTACAATGAGCAGTTCTTC
CASSQVGTSDYNEQFF
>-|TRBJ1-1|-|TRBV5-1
TGCGCCAGCAGCTTGACGGGGGGCGGGACTGAAGCTTTCTTT
CASSLTGGGTEAFF
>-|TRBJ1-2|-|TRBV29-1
TGCAGCGTTGAAGGTTTAAGTGTGGGAGCTAACTATGGCTACACCTTC
CSVEGLSVGANYGYTF
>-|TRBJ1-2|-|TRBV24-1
TGTGCCACCAGTGATTTGACGGGGGTTGGCTACACCTTC
CATSDLTGVGYTF
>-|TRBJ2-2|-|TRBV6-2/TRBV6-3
TGTGCCAGCAGCTCGGGACACCCCGGGGAGCTGTTTTTT
CASSSGHPGELFF
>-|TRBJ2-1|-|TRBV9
TGTGCCAGCAGCGCAGGGATCTACAATGAGCAGTTCTTC
CASSAGIYNEQFF
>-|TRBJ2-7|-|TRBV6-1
TGTGCCAGCAGTGAAGGGGTCAACGAGCAGTACTTC
CASSEGVNEQYF
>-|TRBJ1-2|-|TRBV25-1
TGTGCCAGCAGTGTGGCAGGGTGGAGTGGCTACACCTTC
CASSVAGWSGYTF
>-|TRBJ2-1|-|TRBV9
TGTGCCAGCAGCGTAGCGGGCCATCCCGACAATGAGCAGTTCTTC
CASSVAGHPDNEQFF
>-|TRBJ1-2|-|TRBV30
TGTGCCTGGAGTGTCCAGAATAACTATGGCTACACCTTC
CAWSVQNNYGYTF
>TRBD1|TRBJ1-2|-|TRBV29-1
TGCAGCGTTGAAGACAGGGGGGATGGCTACACCTTC
CSVEDRGDGYTF
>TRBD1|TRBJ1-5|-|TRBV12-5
TGTGCTAGTGGTTTGACAGGGGGACAGCCCCAGCATTTT
CASGLTGGQPQHF
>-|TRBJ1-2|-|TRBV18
TGTGCCAGCTCACCACCGTACGGAAACTATGGCTACACCTTC
CASSPPYGNYGYTF
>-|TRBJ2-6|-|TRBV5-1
TGCGCCAGCACACCAGCCGGGACTGCTGGGGCCAACGTCCTGACTTTC
CASTPAGTAGANVLTF
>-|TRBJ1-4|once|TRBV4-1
TGCGCCAGCAGCCAATTTTTTCAGGAGAATGAAAAACTGTTTTTT
CASSQFFQENEKLFF
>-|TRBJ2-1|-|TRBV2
TGTGCCAGCAGCGGAGACTACAATGAGCAGTTCTTC
CASSGDYNEQFF
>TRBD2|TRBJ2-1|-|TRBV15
TGTGCCACCAGCAGAGATAGGAGCGGGGGGGCCAGTTACAATGAGCAGTTCTTC
CATSRDRSGGASYNEQFF
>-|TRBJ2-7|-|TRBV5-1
TGCGCCAGCAGGGGGGAAGGTCGAGGGAGCTCCTACGAGCAGTACTTC
CASRGEGRGSSYEQYF
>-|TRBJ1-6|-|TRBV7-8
TGTGCCAGCAGCTTAGTCCCAGGGTTTGGTTCACCCCTCCACTTT
CASSLVPGFGSPLHF
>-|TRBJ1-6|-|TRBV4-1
TGCGCCAGCAGCCAAGACCCCATCCACTTT
CASSQDPIHF
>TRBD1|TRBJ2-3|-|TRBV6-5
TGTGCCACCCAAACTAGACAGGGGACAGGGGATACGCAGTATTTT
CATQTRQGTGDTQYF
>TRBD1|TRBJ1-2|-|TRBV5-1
TGCGCCAGCAGCTTGCTGGCTATGACAGGGAACTATGGCTACACCTTC
CASSLLAMTGNYGYTF
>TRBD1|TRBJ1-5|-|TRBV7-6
TGTGCCAGCAGCTTAGAAGGGACAGGGAGGGGTCAGCCCCAGCATTTT
CASSLEGTGRGQPQHF
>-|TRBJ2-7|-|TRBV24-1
TGTGCCACCAGTGATCGGGGCTCTTCCACCTACGAGCAGTACTTC
CATSDRGSSTYEQYF
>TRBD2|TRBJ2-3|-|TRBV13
TGTGCCAGCAGCTCCTTACTAGCGGGGCGTTTGAGCACAGATACGCAGTATTTT
CASSSLLAGRLSTDTQYF
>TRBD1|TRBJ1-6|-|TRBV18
TGTGCCAGCTCACCACCGGGACAGGGTAATAATTCACCCCTCCACTTT
CASSPPGQGNNSPLHF
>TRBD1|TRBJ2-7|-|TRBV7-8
TGTGCCAGCAGCTTACTTGGGACAGCCTACGAGCAGTACTTC
CASSLLGTAYEQYF
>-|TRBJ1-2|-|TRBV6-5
TGTGCCAGCAGTTACTCCTTGGATACAGGGAGCTACACCTTC
CASSYSLDTGSYTF
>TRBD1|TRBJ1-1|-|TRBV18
TGTGCCAGCTCACCATTGACAGGGGTCGATAACACTGAAGCTTTCTTT
CASSPLTGVDNTEAFF
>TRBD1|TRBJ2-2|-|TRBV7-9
TGTGCCAGCAGCTTGCGACAGGGGGCAATTTCAGGCGGGGAGCTGTTTTTT
CASSLRQGAISGGELFF